This entry lists 32 T cell receptor beta chains sequenced from one sample in a study of cytomegalovirus exposure and HLA in healthy donors. The PCR was carried out with 60 Vbeta primers and 13 Jbeta primers. Data came from immunoSEQ multiplex PCR; TCRdb stores just in-frame clones and leaves some out. Among some 120,000 clones listed, roughly 9% were seen once. Sequenced sample: PBMCs. Receptor source: a middle-aged woman in good health and CMV-seropositive.

This clone has just a few counts. The gene calls are TRBV7-6 and TRBJ2-7; D is perhaps TRBD1 (5 bases). Per germline, CDR1 SGHVS and CDR2 FNYEAQ. Trimming removed 1 base from V and 2 bases from J, with 9 bases in between. The CDR3 extends over 14 amino acids. CDR3 sequence reads: CASSLVSGTYEQYF. The CDR3 bases are TGTGCCAGCAGCTTAGTGTCAGGGACCTACGAGCAGTACTTC.

This rearrangement joins TRBV11-2 to TRBJ1-5; 10 bases align to TRBD1. The CDR3 is made up of 15 amino acids. Germline CDR1 and CDR2: SGHAT and FQNNGV. Trimming removed 5 bases from V and 7 bases from J; junction bases left unmatched: 8. CDR3 DNA: TGTGCCAGCAGCCCCCGGACAGGGGGTGGGCAGCCCCAGCATTTT. This encodes CASSPRTGGGQPQHF. The entire variable domain, with the rest obtained from reference TRBV11-2 and TRBJ1-5, is as follows: EAGVAQSPRYKIIEKRQSVAFWCNPISGHATLYWYQQILGQGPKLLIQFQNNGVVDDSQLPKDRFSAERLKGVDSTLKIQPAKLEDSAVYLCASSPRTGGGQPQHFGDGTRLSIL.

The V gene is TRBV7-9, the J gene TRBJ2-2; 10 nucleotides agree with TRBD1. Germline loops: CDR1 SEHNR, CDR2 FQNEAQ (reference sequence). V was clipped by 5 bases and J by 7 bases; unmatched bases: 10. The CDR3 is 16 residues long. Here the CDR3 reads CASSGSDRGHSGELFF. In DNA, the CDR3 is TGTGCCAGCAGCGGCTCCGACAGGGGGCATAGCGGGGAGCTGTTTTTT.

The genes are TRBV9 and TRBJ2-5; 7 nucleotides align to TRBD1. Trimming at V came to 3 bases and at J to 4 bases, leaving 9 bases not matched to a gene. This CDR3 has 15 amino acids. Germline V gene lookup returns CDR1 SGDLS and CDR2 YYNGEE. As DNA, the CDR3 is TGTGCCAGCAGCGCCAGCGACAGGGAGCCAGAGACCCAGTACTTC. Translation gives CASSASDREPETQYF.

This clone has just a few counts. The J gene is TRBJ2-4, the V gene TRBV5-1; 7 nucleotides agree with TRBD2. CDR1 and CDR2 from the germline V gene are SGHRS and YFSETQ. Germline trimming cut 5 bases from V and 1 base from J; bases unmatched to any gene: 3. The CDR3 consists of 14 residues. The CDR3 coding sequence is TGCGCCAGCAGGGACGGGGGGGCCAAAAACATTCAGTACTTC. Translating gives CASRDGGAKNIQYF.

The chain recombines TRBV19 with TRBJ2-3, with TRBD2 identical over 8 bases. Trimming at V came to 4 bases and at J to 3 bases, leaving 9 bases not matched to a gene. The CDR3 loop spans 16 amino acids. Germline V gene lookup returns CDR1 LNHDA and CDR2 SQIVND (reference sequence). The CDR3 reads CASSNVRGGGTDTQYF. As DNA, the CDR3 is TGTGCCAGTAGTAACGTTCGGGGGGGTGGGACAGATACGCAGTATTTT.

The chain has TRBV5-1 and TRBJ2-7; TRBD2 agrees at 12 bases. CDR1 SGHRS and CDR2 YFSETQ come from the germline V gene. The CDR3 contains 16 residues. Trimming at V came to 0 bases and at J to 3 bases, leaving 4 bases not matched to a gene. The chain's CDR3 is CASSLDPSGGVYEQYF. The CDR3 nucleotides are TGCGCCAGCAGCTTGGATCCTAGCGGGGGGGTCTACGAGCAGTACTTC.

The chain employs TRBV25-1 and TRBJ1-4; 8 bases are a match to TRBD1. CDR3 length equals 13 residues. The trim removed 6 bases at V and 5 bases at J, leaving 2 bases unmatched. Germline CDR1 is MGHDK and CDR2 is SYGVNS. CDR3 amino acids: CASRRTGNEKLFF. CDR3 sequence (DNA): TGTGCCAGCAGGAGGACAGGGAATGAAAAACTGTTTTTT. Based on the CDR3 plus reference TRBV25-1 and TRBJ1-4, the full variable domain is EADIYQTPRYLVIGTGKKITLECSQTMGHDKMYWYQQDPGMELHLIHYSYGVNSTEKGDLSSESTVSRIRTEHFPLTLESARPSHTSQYLCASRRTGNEKLFFGSGTQLSVL.

This clone has just a few counts. The V gene is TRBV12-2, the J gene TRBJ2-3; the tabulated D call, TRBD1, remains unverified against the DNA. TRBV12-2 is a pseudogene segment. This CDR3 region has 14 residues. CDR3 residues: CAWGNRDSADTQYF. CDR3 nucleotides: TGTGCATGGGGAAACAGGGATTCGGCAGATACGCAGTATTTT.

V and J are TRBV9 and TRBJ2-3; the match to TRBD2 covers 14 bases. CDR1 SGDLS and CDR2 YYNGEE come from the germline V gene. The V gene end was trimmed by 4 bases and the J gene end by 2 bases; junction bases not matched to a gene: 9. The CDR3 runs 18 residues. The CDR3 DNA is TGTGCCAGCAGCCGAGAGGGGACTAGCGGGGGCCCCACAGATACGCAGTATTTT. Translated, it gives CASSREGTSGGPTDTQYF.

V and J are TRBV19 and TRBJ2-3; D is perhaps TRBD2 (7 bases). In germline, CDR1 is LNHDA, CDR2 SQIVND (reference sequence). V was trimmed by 7 bases and J by 3 bases, leaving 20 bases between them. This CDR3 region has 16 residues. CDR3 sequence (DNA): TGTGCCAGTAAGGAAGGAGGGGGGGCTGGAACAGATACGCAGTATTTT. Protein sequence: CASKEGGGAGTDTQYF.

This clone was seen more than once but under ten times. The rearrangement joins TRBV10-3 to TRBJ1-2; 9 nucleotides match TRBD1. This CDR3 region has 14 residues. After removal of 4 bases from V and 8 bases from J, the junction contained 8 bases not matched to a gene. Germline V gene sequence: CDR1 ENHRY, CDR2 SYGVKD. The CDR3 DNA reads TGTGCCATCAGTGGGGCACAGGGGGCGCGAGGCTACACCTTC. Protein product: CAISGAQGARGYTF.

V gene TRBV18 combines with J gene TRBJ1-2; D is perhaps TRBD1 (6 bases). This CDR3 is built from 13 residues. Germline CDR1 is KGHSH and CDR2 is LQKENI. V was cut by 3 bases and J by 3 bases, with 8 bases left in between. Written as DNA, the CDR3 is TGTGCCAGCTCACCTCCAGGGGACTATGGCTACACCTTC. This sequence encodes CASSPPGDYGYTF.

There are many counts of this clone. The CDR3: CASSGLAGGPETQYF. The DNA of the CDR3 is TGTGCCAGCAGTGGACTAGCGGGGGGGCCGGAGACCCAGTACTTC. The chain combines TRBV6-1 with TRBJ2-5, with TRBD2 identical over 14 bases. The CDR3 is made up of 15 amino acids. V was pared by 4 bases and J by 5 bases, with 3 bases of the junction left unmatched. CDR1 MNHNS and CDR2 SASEGT come from the germline V gene.

The rearrangement uses TRBV5-8 and TRBJ1-1, with D tentatively TRBD1 (5 bases). The CDR3 covers 14 residues. V gave up 0 bases and J gave up 6 bases, with 12 bases separating them. CDR1 is SGHTS, CDR2 YDEGEE, per germline. The CDR3 protein is CASSLGQSFAEAFF. The CDR3 DNA is TGTGCCAGCAGCTTGGGACAGAGCTTCGCTGAAGCTTTCTTT.

The gene calls are TRBV7-6 and TRBJ2-3; 15 bases are shared with TRBD2. Germline CDR1 and CDR2: SGHVS and FNYEAQ. This CDR3 has 17 residues. V dropped 4 bases and J dropped 3; count of bases not matched to a gene: 5. The CDR3 loop reads CASSSGLAGGSTDTQYF. Written as DNA, the CDR3 is TGTGCCAGCAGCTCTGGACTAGCGGGGGGGAGTACAGATACGCAGTATTTT.

The rearrangement uses TRBV28 and TRBJ1-4; D unclear. The CDR3 has 12 residues. Looked up from germline, CDR1 is MDHEN and CDR2 is SYDVKM. Trimming left V 4 bases short and J 6 bases short, with 6 bases between. The CDR3 nucleotides are TGTGCCAGCAGTTCCCTATATGAAAAACTGTTTTTT. Its protein is CASSSLYEKLFF.

The DNA for the CDR3 is TGTGCCAGCAGCTCCGACAGGGTTACTGAAGCTTTCTTT. It encodes CASSSDRVTEAFF. The chain couples TRBV7-7 to TRBJ1-1, with 7 bases matching TRBD1. This CDR3 spans 13 amino acids. Germline V gene sequence: CDR1 SSHAT, CDR2 FNYEAQ (reference sequence). The V and J ends lost 4 bases and 5 bases, in that order; junction bases with no gene match: 4.

The chain combines TRBV27 with TRBJ2-5; 7 bases fit TRBD1. Germline values: CDR1 MNHEY, CDR2 SMNVEV (reference sequence). The V segment lost 7 bases and the J segment 5 bases; nucleotides outside the gene matches: 7. The CDR3 totals 13 residues. CDR3: CASTQNRGETQYF. CDR3 bases: TGTGCCAGCACTCAAAACAGGGGTGAGACCCAGTACTTC.

The J gene is TRBJ1-1, the V gene TRBV18; perhaps TRBD1 as D (5 bases). Germline CDR1 and CDR2: KGHSH and LQKENI. Trimming left V 0 bases short and J 4 bases short, with 18 bases between. There are 17 residues in the CDR3. Here the CDR3 DNA reads TGTGCCAGCTCACCACCTTTCTTGCCAGGGCGCGGCACTGAAGCTTTCTTT. It specifies CASSPPFLPGRGTEAFF.

The gene calls are TRBV5-5 and TRBJ2-1, with a possible D match to TRBD1 (6 bases). CDR3 length: 16 residues. V shed 4 bases and J shed 2 bases, with 16 bases lying between them. Germline loops: CDR1 SGHKS, CDR2 YYEKEE (reference sequence). DNA for the CDR3: TGTGCCAGCAGCCCTCCTCTCGGACAGCCCTACAATGAGCAGTTCTTC. It yields the protein CASSPPLGQPYNEQFF.

The chain combines TRBV19 with TRBJ1-5; D not resolved. V was clipped by 6 bases and J by 1 base, with 10 bases between them. Germline V gene lookup returns CDR1 LNHDA and CDR2 SQIVND (reference sequence). The CDR3 runs to 14 residues. DNA for the CDR3: TGTGCCAGTAGGGAGAGGCAAAGCAATCAGCCCCAGCATTTT. It codes for CASRERQSNQPQHF. The full variable domain, with the rest looked up from reference TRBV19 and TRBJ1-5, is DGGITQSPKYLFRKEGQNVTLSCEQNLNHDAMYWYRQDPGQGLRLIYYSQIVNDFQKGDIAEGYSVSREKKESFPLTVTSAQKNPTAFYLCASRERQSNQPQHFGDGTRLSIL.

A few counts support this clone. The V and J genes are TRBV11-2 and TRBJ1-1; D may be TRBD1 (5 bases). Germline V lookup: CDR1 SGHAT, CDR2 FQNNGV. This CDR3 is 12 amino acids long. Trimming took 0 bases from V and 10 from J, leaving 9 bases between them. CDR3 bases: TGTGCCAGCAGCTTAGAACGGACACTAGCTTTCTTT. It is translated as CASSLERTLAFF.

The rearrangement uses TRBV5-1 and TRBJ1-4; 7 positions match TRBD1. Per the germline V gene, CDR1 is SGHRS and CDR2 is YFSETQ. The CDR3 spans 18 residues. V shed 6 bases and J 7 bases; nucleotides not matched to a gene: 21. The CDR3 DNA reads as TGCGCCAGCAAGAGACAGGGAGGATATACTCAGTATGGTGAAAAACTGTTTTTT. It codes for CASKRQGGYTQYGEKLFF.

This clone has a handful of counts. This chain uses TRBV5-1 with TRBJ1-1, with D tentatively TRBD1 (6 bases). Germline values: CDR1 SGHRS, CDR2 YFSETQ. Between the trimmed V and J ends, which lost 0 bases and 1 base, there was a span of 10 bases. The CDR3 consists of 15 residues. CDR3 in DNA: TGCGCCAGCAGCTTGGTGGGCAGGGGGAACACTGAAGCTTTCTTT. Its protein is CASSLVGRGNTEAFF.

V gene TRBV29-1 combines with J gene TRBJ2-2; 7 bases line up with TRBD1. The germline gives CDR1 SQVTM, CDR2 ANQGSEA. CDR3 length: 15 amino acids. V dropped 1 base and J dropped 7; count of bases not matched to a gene: 9. Here the CDR3 reads CSVEVTGAINGELFF. CDR3 DNA sequence: TGCAGCGTTGAAGTTACAGGGGCGATCAACGGGGAGCTGTTTTTT.

This clone was counted only a few times. The chain links TRBV5-6 to TRBJ2-7; 10 nucleotides line up with TRBD2. V trimming: 4 bases; J trimming: 0 bases; junction bases outside the gene matches: 7. Per germline, CDR1 SGHDT and CDR2 YYEEEE. This CDR3 is 16 amino acids long. As DNA, the CDR3 is TGTGCCAGCAGCCCACTTAGCGGGGGGCCCTCCTACGAGCAGTACTTC. Protein product: CASSPLSGGPSYEQYF. Using reference TRBV5-6 and TRBJ2-7 for the parts outside the CDR3, the full variable domain is DAGVTQSPTHLIKTRGQQVTLRCSPKSGHDTVSWYQQALGQGPQFIFQYYEEEERQRGNFPDRFSGHQFPNYSSELNVNALLLGDSALYLCASSPLSGGPSYEQYFGPGTRLTVT.

The chain is built from TRBV5-6 and TRBJ2-7, with 7 bases matching TRBD1. Germline CDR1 reads SGHDT; CDR2 reads YYEEEE. With V trimmed by 3 bases and J by 2 bases, 5 bases remained unmatched. CDR3 length equals 14 residues. CDR3 in amino acids: CASSYGQGAYEQYF. The CDR3 DNA reads TGTGCCAGCAGCTACGGGCAGGGGGCCTACGAGCAGTACTTC. Full variable domain (remainder filled in from reference TRBV5-6 and TRBJ2-7): DAGVTQSPTHLIKTRGQQVTLRCSPKSGHDTVSWYQQALGQGPQFIFQYYEEEERQRGNFPDRFSGHQFPNYSSELNVNALLLGDSALYLCASSYGQGAYEQYFGPGTRLTVT.

In the case of this clone: At the DNA level, this CDR3 is encoded by other sequences in the same sample as well. This chain uses TRBV2 with TRBJ1-1; 7 nucleotides align to TRBD1. Germline V gene data show CDR1 as SNHLY and CDR2 as FYNNEI. V dropped 5 bases and J dropped 2; count of bases not matched to a gene: 2. The CDR3 loop spans 13 amino acids. DNA for the CDR3: TGTGCCAGCAGTAGACAGGGAAACACTGAAGCTTTCTTT. Its translation is CASSRQGNTEAFF.

In its sample, this clone was seen a few times. V is TRBV29-1 and J is TRBJ2-7, with 10 bases fitting TRBD1. J was trimmed by 6 bases and V by 6 bases; bases with no gene match: 8. Germline CDR1 SQVTM, CDR2 ANQGSEA. The CDR3 sequence is 13 residues long. In DNA, the CDR3 is TGCAGCGTAGTGCGGGACAGGGGTGCCGAGCAGTACTTC. This codes for CSVVRDRGAEQYF.

This clone was observed a few times. V and J are TRBV9 and TRBJ2-5, with TRBD2 matching 8 bases. There are 15 residues in the CDR3. Germline CDR1 SGDLS, CDR2 YYNGEE. V lost 0 bases, J lost 4 bases, and 5 bases stayed unmatched. This CDR3 reads CASSVAPAGAETQYF. The CDR3 nucleotides are TGTGCCAGCAGCGTAGCTCCAGCGGGGGCAGAGACCCAGTACTTC.

This clone was observed a handful of times. The chain couples TRBV11-3 to TRBJ1-1; unclear D gene. This CDR3 comprises 13 residues. The germline V gene has CDR1 SGHNT and CDR2 YENEEA. V was shortened by 1 base and J by 1 base, with 4 bases between the two germline ends. As DNA, the CDR3 is TGTGCCAGCAGCTTAGGGCCGAACACTGAAGCTTTCTTT. It encodes CASSLGPNTEAFF.